The 32 T cell receptor beta chains presented below share a single source sample, sequenced in a study of glioma-infiltrating T cells. Amplification of TCR alpha and beta CDR3 regions from RNA used iRepertoire nested multiplex PCR. Each CDR3 protein gets one entry after TCRdb re-called the multiplex PCR reads with MiXCR. The sample includes more than 300,000 distinct CDR3 sequences, approximately 42% of them seen just once. Sequenced input: glioma tissue, nonneoplastic brain tissue, or PBMCs (not recorded which). Receptors originate from a human donor with low-grade glioma or glioblastoma, undergoing nonglioma brain surgery, or in good health (not recorded which).

In this sample, this clonotype turned up a few times. The chain has TRBV4-1 and TRBJ1-5; D is possibly TRBD1 (6 bases). V dropped 3 bases and J dropped 1 base, with 13 bases sitting between them. Germline assignment: CDR1 MGHRA and CDR2 YSYEKL. This CDR3 is 16 amino acids long. In nucleotides, the CDR3 is TGCGCCAGCAGCCAGACAGGCCGGGGGAGCAATCAGCCCCAGCATTTT. This encodes CASSQTGRGSNQPQHF.

This clonotype was found a few times. The rearrangement links TRBV28 to TRBJ1-5; D call uncertain. Trimming pared 5 bases from V and 4 bases from J, leaving 12 bases between. CDR3 length: 14 residues. Germline CDR1 is MDHEN and CDR2 is SYDVKM. CDR3 DNA: TGTGCCAGCAGTGATTCCGTATTAAATCAGCCCCAGCATTTT. As protein: CASSDSVLNQPQHF.

As DNA, the CDR3 is TGTGCCAGCAGCTTAGGGACTAGCGGGGTGGAAGAGACCCAGTACTTC. Encoded protein: CASSLGTSGVEETQYF. This rearrangement joins TRBV7-2 to TRBJ2-5, with 12 nucleotides matching TRBD2. The CDR3 has 16 amino acids. V shed 1 base and J 3 bases; nucleotides not matched to a gene: 3. The germline gives CDR1 SGHTA, CDR2 FQGNSA.

This clonotype has only a few counts. The junction does not match germline at one end; this may be a read error. This chain connects TRBV10-3 to TRBJ1-4; no definite D call. Germline assignment: CDR1 ENHRY and CDR2 SYGVKD. The CDR3 is 14 residues long. CDR3 nucleotides: TGTGCCATCAGTGAGTCGGACCGAAATGAGAAACTGTTTTTT. Amino acid sequence: CAISESDRNEKLFF.

This clonotype was seen a few times. This chain connects TRBV20-1 to TRBJ2-1; TRBD2 agrees at 11 bases. Germline CDR1 reads DFQATT; CDR2 reads SNEGSKA (reference sequence). The CDR3 is 15 residues long. The V and J ends lost 3 bases and 8 bases, in that order; junction bases with no gene match: 9. The CDR3 DNA reads as TGCAGTGCTAGTCGGACTAGCGGGTTTCTCCATGAGCAGTTCTTC. Translated, it gives CSASRTSGFLHEQFF.

The rearrangement joins TRBV3-1 to TRBJ2-7; TRBD2 matches 12 bases. CDR3 length equals 14 residues. J gave up 6 bases and V 5 bases, and 5 bases lay outside the gene matches. CDR1 is LGHDT, CDR2 YNNKEL, per germline (reference sequence). This CDR3 reads CASSAGTSGLEQYF. The CDR3 bases are TGTGCCAGCAGCGCCGGGACTAGCGGGCTCGAGCAGTACTTC.

This clonotype has a single count. A much larger clone is a single base away; this may be a read error. V is TRBV6-5 and J is TRBJ2-1; D is ambiguous. The CDR3 runs 14 residues. Germline V gives CDR1 MNHEY, CDR2 SVGAGI. The CDR3 sequence: CAGSYYRTSGEQFF. The CDR3 DNA is TGTGCCGGCAGTTACTATAGGACCTCCGGTGAGCAGTTCTTC.

The chain carries TRBV7-9 and TRBJ2-7, with a tentative D call TRBD1 (6 bases). V shed 2 bases and J shed 12 bases, with 23 bases lying between them. The germline CDR1 and CDR2 sequences are SEHNR and FQNEAQ (reference sequence). This CDR3 has 15 residues. DNA for the CDR3: TGTGCCAGCAGCTTAAGTGTGGGCAGGGGACACAAGCGGTACTTC. Translation gives CASSLSVGRGHKRYF.

The chain links TRBV20-1 to TRBJ1-5, with 9 bases aligning to TRBD1. V dropped 8 bases and J dropped 0; count of bases not matched to a gene: 17. The CDR3 totals 18 residues. Looked up from germline, CDR1 is DFQATT and CDR2 is SNEGSKA (reference sequence). The CDR3 loop is CSTRESGQGIYSNQPQHF. CDR3 sequence (DNA): TGCAGTACTCGAGAGAGCGGACAGGGGATTTATAGCAATCAGCCCCAGCATTTT.

The count of this clonotype is one. The conserved phenylalanine or tryptophan normally closing the CDR3 is absent here, so this likely arose from a read error. V and J are TRBV12-3 or TRBV12-4 and TRBJ2-1; 12 bases are shared with TRBD2. This CDR3 has 16 residues. V lost 3 bases, J lost 7 bases, and 7 bases stayed unmatched. The CDR3 DNA follows: TGTGCCAGCAGTTTTGCTAGCGGGAGGGCTGGTAATGAGCAGTTCTCC. Protein product: CASSFASGRAGNEQFS.

This clonotype was counted between two and nine times. This chain links TRBV19 with TRBJ1-1, with D unclear. CDR1 LNHDA and CDR2 SQIVND come from the germline V gene (reference sequence). CDR3 length: 13 amino acids. Trimming removed 3 bases from V and 10 bases from J, with 15 bases in between. The CDR3 here is CASSIYLPRSAFF. CDR3 coding DNA: TGTGCCAGTAGTATCTATCTCCCAAGATCAGCTTTCTTT.

A word on this clonotype: A read error is possible here, since a much larger clone lies one base away. The rearrangement links TRBV6-1 to TRBJ1-5; 7 bases line up with TRBD1. CDR1 and CDR2 from the germline V gene are MNHNS and SASEGT. This CDR3 is 15 amino acids long. This CDR3 reads CASSHRGGTNQLQHF. DNA of the CDR3: TGTGCCAGCAGTCACAGGGGAGGAACGAATCAGCTCCAGCATTTT.

V gene TRBV6-1 combines with J gene TRBJ2-3; 8 bases are a match to TRBD2. Germline loops: CDR1 MNHNS, CDR2 SASEGT. The CDR3 runs to 13 residues. Trimming cost V 8 bases and J 3 bases; bases outside gene matches: 4. The CDR3 sequence is CASCIAGTDTQYF. CDR3 nucleotides: TGTGCCAGCTGTATAGCGGGAACAGATACGCAGTATTTT.

The chain has TRBV20-1 and TRBJ2-5; weak D call: TRBD2 (5 bases). Trimming removed 6 bases from V and 5 bases from J, with 13 bases in between. This CDR3 comprises 12 residues. Germline assignment: CDR1 DFQATT and CDR2 SNEGSKA (reference sequence). The CDR3 loop reads CSARTLWETQYF. The CDR3 nucleotides read TGCAGTGCGCGGACTCTTTGGGAGACCCAGTACTTC.

This clonotype was seen more than once but under ten times. The chain couples TRBV29-1 to TRBJ2-1; D gene ambiguous. CDR1 is SQVTM and CDR2 is ANQGSEA in the germline V gene. Trimming took off 5 bases at V and 6 bases at J, with 11 bases between the two ends. The CDR3 is made up of 12 amino acids. CDR3 region: CSVTLNPNEQFF. The CDR3 bases are TGCAGCGTTACTTTAAATCCCAATGAGCAGTTCTTC.

This clonotype was picked up a small number of times. The V call is TRBV6-1, the J call TRBJ2-5; D might be TRBD2 (5 bases). The ends were cut back, 5 bases at V and 7 bases at J, with 17 bases in the middle. The CDR3 spans 14 residues. Germline assignment: CDR1 MNHNS and CDR2 SASEGT. CDR3 region: CASSPPFQGGTQYF. CDR3 in DNA: TGTGCCAGCAGTCCACCCTTCCAAGGAGGGACCCAGTACTTC.

The CDR3 loop reads CASSQGGTSLYEQYF. CDR3 in DNA: TGTGCCAGCAGCCAAGGAGGGACTAGTCTCTACGAGCAGTACTTC. The chain carries TRBV25-1 and TRBJ2-7; TRBD2 agrees at 8 bases. V lost 6 bases and J lost 3; bases outside the gene matches: 10. The CDR3 spans 15 residues. Germline V lookup: CDR1 MGHDK, CDR2 SYGVNS.

The CDR3 DNA reads TGTGCCAGCAGCTTAATTCGAGGTTCGAGAGATCGGGAAAACATTCAGTACTTC. Its translation: CASSLIRGSRDRENIQYF. This chain connects TRBV7-2 to TRBJ2-4, with D unclear. CDR1 SGHTA and CDR2 FQGNSA come from the germline V gene. V was shortened by 2 bases and J by 5 bases, with 22 bases between the two germline ends. The length of the CDR3 is 18 residues.

The genes are TRBV28 and TRBJ1-3; 7 nucleotides align to TRBD1. The CDR3 covers 15 residues. J lost 0 bases, V lost 6 bases, and 5 bases had no gene match. Germline loops: CDR1 MDHEN, CDR2 SYDVKM. In nucleotides, the CDR3 is TGTGCCAGCAGCAACACAGGGGTCTCTGGAAACACCATATATTTT. Its translation: CASSNTGVSGNTIYF.

The chain uses TRBV27 and TRBJ2-6, with D uncertain. V was pared by 1 base and J by 0 bases, with 10 bases between. The CDR3 has 17 residues. Germline loops: CDR1 MNHEY, CDR2 SMNVEV (reference sequence). The CDR3 coding sequence is TGTGCCAGCAGTTTATTAGACGGATACTCTGGGGCCAACGTCCTGACTTTC. Translating gives CASSLLDGYSGANVLTF.

This clonotype has at least ten counts. This chain connects TRBV6-1 to TRBJ1-3, with 8 bases matching TRBD1. The V and J ends lost 6 bases and 7 bases, in that order; junction bases with no gene match: 8. In germline, CDR1 is MNHNS, CDR2 SASEGT. The CDR3 is 14 amino acids. The DNA of the CDR3 is TGTGCCAGCAGGGGGACAGGTCCGGCGAACACCATATATTTT. Amino acids: CASRGTGPANTIYF.

This clonotype appeared a few times. The chain is built from TRBV20-1 and TRBJ2-7, with unresolved D. V was pared by 0 bases and J by 2 bases, with 5 bases between. Germline CDR1 is DFQATT and CDR2 is SNEGSKA (reference sequence). The CDR3 runs 12 residues. Written as DNA, the CDR3 is TGCAGTGCTAGAGAGGGCGCCTACGAGCAGTACTTC. It codes for CSAREGAYEQYF.

In regard to this clonotype: A junction end diverges from the germline sequence, so it may reflect a read error. The J gene is TRBJ2-7, the V gene TRBV20-1, with 12 nucleotides matching TRBD2. The germline CDR1 and CDR2 sequences are DFQATT and SNEGSKA (reference sequence). This CDR3 has 15 amino acids. The CDR3 region is CSARPLAGGIYERYF. CDR3 coding DNA: TGCAGTGCTAGACCCCTAGCGGGAGGGATCTACGAGCGGTACTTC.

J is TRBJ1-1 and V is TRBV12-3 or TRBV12-4, with D possibly TRBD1 on 5 matching bases. The CDR3 is 14 residues long. V lost 3 bases and J 1 base, leaving 9 bases between the germline ends. As DNA, the CDR3 is TGTGCCAGCAGTTTGGCCAGGGCGAACACTGAAGCTTTCTTT. This encodes CASSLARANTEAFF.

This clonotype has a count of ten or more. V is TRBV27 and J is TRBJ1-1; D remains unclear. The germline V gene encodes CDR1 MNHEY and CDR2 SMNVEV (reference sequence). The length of the CDR3 is 13 residues. V was shortened by 3 bases and J by 7 bases, with 12 bases between the two germline ends. The CDR3 DNA follows: TGTGCCAGCAGTTTTTTCCTCCAGAGTGAAGCTTTCTTT. Residues: CASSFFLQSEAFF.

The chain employs TRBV27 and TRBJ2-1; D is unresolved. V was cut by 2 bases and J by 4 bases, with 9 bases left in between. Per germline, CDR1 MNHEY and CDR2 SMNVEV (reference sequence). This CDR3 is 14 amino acids long. The CDR3 sequence is CASSLLEEYNEQFF. DNA for the CDR3: TGTGCCAGCAGTTTACTAGAAGAATACAATGAGCAGTTCTTC.

The chain carries TRBV5-1 and TRBJ1-2; D is uncertain. Trimming pared 0 bases from V and 4 bases from J, leaving 13 bases between. This CDR3 has 15 residues. Germline-derived CDR1 and CDR2 are SGHRS and YFSETQ. The CDR3 protein is CASSLEPATGYGYTF. The CDR3 coding sequence is TGCGCCAGCAGCTTGGAACCGGCCACGGGCTATGGCTACACCTTC.

The chain is built from TRBV10-3 and TRBJ2-1, with D possibly being TRBD1 or TRBD2 (8 bases each). The ends were cut back, 5 bases at V and 8 bases at J, with 34 bases in the middle. CDR3 length: 20 amino acids. Germline values: CDR1 ENHRY, CDR2 SYGVKD. The CDR3 nucleotides are TGTGCCATCAGTCGAATGGCCGGGACAGGTAGGACTAGCTGGAGGGATGAGCAGTTCTTC. Translation: CAISRMAGTGRTSWRDEQFF.

The chain couples TRBV4-3 to TRBJ2-3, with D perhaps matching TRBD1 (5 bases). CDR1 and CDR2 from the germline V gene are LGHNA and YSLEER. The CDR3 covers 16 residues. V was pared by 1 base and J by 4 bases, with 15 bases between. The CDR3 DNA reads as TGCGCCAGCAGCCAAGGGGGCAGGGTGGGATCAGATACGCAGTATTTT. Protein: CASSQGGRVGSDTQYF.

The V and J genes are TRBV2 and TRBJ1-2, with D perhaps matching TRBD1 (6 bases). Trimming removed 6 bases at V and 5 bases at J, with 16 bases between. Per the germline V gene, CDR1 is SNHLY and CDR2 is FYNNEI. The CDR3 totals 14 residues. This CDR3 reads CASRKRTAGYGYTF. CDR3 DNA: TGTGCCAGCAGGAAAAGGACAGCCGGGTATGGCTACACCTTC.

Only a few counts were recorded for this clonotype. This chain uses TRBV4-1 with TRBJ2-7; 10 nucleotides agree with TRBD1. Looked up from germline, CDR1 is MGHRA and CDR2 is YSYEKL. V lost 5 bases and J lost 2; bases outside the gene matches: 6. This CDR3 comprises 15 residues. The CDR3 DNA sequence: TGCGCCAGCAGCTCTACGGGGACAGGGGCCTACGAGCAGTACTTC. Protein product: CASSSTGTGAYEQYF.

This clonotype has just a few counts. The V gene is TRBV6-2 or TRBV6-3, the J gene TRBJ2-5; 9 bases map to TRBD1. Losses at the gene ends were 2 bases for V and 5 bases for J; bases not matched to a gene: 3. The V gene's germline CDR1 is MNHEY and CDR2 SVGEGT. The CDR3 is 14 amino acids. In nucleotides, the CDR3 is TGTGCCAGCAGTTACACAGGGACAGGGGAGACCCAGTACTTC. As protein: CASSYTGTGETQYF.